The 7 T cell receptor beta chains in this list originate from one sample, sequenced in a study of CD8 T cells in Susac syndrome. RNA in amounts of roughly 0.5 to 1 ug was reverse transcribed with random hexamers. One entry per CDR3 protein, called by TCRdb with MiXCR from the immunoSEQ multiplex PCR reads. The sample consists of about 280,000 distinct CDR3 sequences, around 83% of them appearing once. The sample taken for sequencing was CD8+ T cells from PBMCs. The receptors shown here come from a human donor with multiple sclerosis.

This chain connects TRBV7-9 to TRBJ2-1; D is tentatively TRBD1 or TRBD2 (5 bases each). Germline V lookup: CDR1 SEHNR, CDR2 FQNEAQ (reference sequence). This CDR3 spans 13 amino acids. V dropped 10 bases and J dropped 9 bases, with 19 bases sitting between them. CDR3 in DNA: TGTGCCATCGAGGGGTCACTGGGGCCTGAGCAGTTCTTC. Translating gives CAIEGSLGPEQFF.

V usage is TRBV5-4 and J usage is TRBJ2-7, with TRBD2 matching 7 bases. CDR1 is SGHNT, CDR2 YYREEE, per germline (reference sequence). V lost 1 base and J lost 6; bases outside the gene matches: 10. The CDR3 totals 15 residues. CDR3 sequence: CASSLRRETYSEQYF. As DNA, the CDR3 is TGTGCCAGCAGCTTGCGGCGGGAGACCTACAGCGAGCAGTACTTC. Filled out from reference TRBV5-4 and TRBJ2-7, the complete variable domain reads ETGVTQSPTHLIKTRGQQVTLRCSSQSGHNTVSWYQQALGQGPQFIFQYYREEENGRGNFPPRFSGLQFPNYSSELNVNALELDDSALYLCASSLRRETYSEQYFGPGTRLTVT.

The gene calls are TRBV7-3 and TRBJ2-1; D is unclear. The CDR3 consists of 12 residues. V was shortened by 6 bases and J by 9 bases, with 12 bases between the two germline ends. CDR1 is SGHTA and CDR2 is FQGTGA in the germline V gene. CDR3 amino acids: CASSPVGGEQFF. CDR3 sequence (DNA): TGTGCCAGCAGTCCCGTGGGTGGTGAGCAGTTCTTC.

This rearrangement joins TRBV10-3 to TRBJ1-1; TRBD1 aligns across 11 bases. CDR3 length: 15 amino acids. Losses at the gene ends were 5 bases for V and 0 bases for J; bases not matched to a gene: 2. Germline V gives CDR1 ENHRY, CDR2 SYGVKD. The CDR3 DNA is TGTGCCATCAGTCGGACAGGGGGCCTGAACACTGAAGCTTTCTTT. Residues: CAISRTGGLNTEAFF.

CDR3 loop: CASSLAASGYNEQFF. CDR3 DNA: TGTGCCAGCAGCTTAGCGGCTAGCGGCTACAATGAGCAGTTCTTC. The chain employs TRBV7-9 and TRBJ2-1, with 7 bases fitting TRBD2. The trim removed 0 bases at V and 3 bases at J, leaving 2 bases unmatched. CDR3 length: 15 amino acids. Germline values: CDR1 SEHNR, CDR2 FQNEAQ (reference sequence).

The chain joins TRBV12-3 or TRBV12-4 to TRBJ2-1; perhaps TRBD2 as D (6 bases). The CDR3 extends over 14 amino acids. Deletions cut 6 bases from V and 4 bases from J, with 13 bases between. The CDR3 DNA is TGTGCCAGCAGCGGGAGCGTCGGGTACAATGAGCAGTTCTTC. It yields the protein CASSGSVGYNEQFF.

The rearrangement links TRBV4-1 to TRBJ2-7; the D call may be TRBD1 or TRBD2 (5 bases each). The CDR3 extends over 13 amino acids. The germline V and J ends were trimmed by 8 bases and 0 bases, with 11 bases remaining between them. CDR1 is MGHRA, CDR2 YSYEKL, per germline. The CDR3 region is CASAPGTSYEQYF. The DNA for the CDR3 is TGCGCCAGCGCGCCTGGGACCTCCTACGAGCAGTACTTC.